This T cell receptor (beta chain) was observed in a study of T cells in Graves' hyperthyroidism and ophthalmopathy. TCR beta CDR3 sequences were amplified from RNA transcripts. HTBI primers were used for first-round RT-PCR of the TCR CDR3. TCRdb independently ran MiXCR on the multiplex PCR reads; one entry per CDR3 protein. This table holds 280,000 or so distinct CDR3 sequences, about 25% found once. This clonotype appeared many times. As yet, its antigen is unknown. Whole-study findings and limits: Before onset, ophthalmopathy was predicted by the model a median roughly 6.4 months earlier.

Germline CDR1 reads LNHDA; CDR2 reads SQIVND (reference sequence). The CDR3 is 13 amino acids. V trimming: 9 bases; J trimming: 4 bases; junction bases outside the gene matches: 7. The specimen sequenced was blood. The clonotype was recovered from a man in his forties or fifties with Graves' hyperthyroidism that later progressed to Graves' ophthalmopathy. The chain carries TRBV19 and TRBJ2-7, with 9 nucleotides matching TRBD1. CDR3 coding DNA: TGTGCCAGCGAACCGGGACAGGGTTACGAGCAGTACTTC. It translates to CASEPGQGYEQYF.